The clone carrying this T cell receptor beta chain was counted ten times or more. The data originate from a study of T cells in Graves' hyperthyroidism and ophthalmopathy. From RNA transcripts, TCR beta CDR3 regions were amplified. When the TCR CDR3 underwent first-round RT-PCR, the HTBI primer set was used. From the multiplex PCR reads, TCRdb called clonotypes with MiXCR, one entry per CDR3 protein. The sample includes under 800,000 distinct CDR3 sequences, approximately 14% seen only once; the top ten take 10%. Per the germline V gene, CDR1 is MDHEN and CDR2 is SYDVKM. The V and J ends lost 7 bases and 6 bases respectively, with 9 bases between them. CDR3 length: 12 residues.

The rearrangement joins TRBV28 to TRBJ2-2; D is perhaps TRBD1 or TRBD2 (7 bases each). This TCR came from a woman aged 18-35 years with Graves' hyperthyroidism. The sample taken for sequencing was blood. The CDR3 protein is CASTGGAGELFF. CDR3 nucleotides: TGTGCCAGCACAGGGGGGGCCGGGGAGCTGTTTTTT. The complete variable domain, with remaining parts taken from reference TRBV28 and TRBJ2-2, reads DVKVTQSSRYLVKRTGEKVFLECVQDMDHENMFWYRQDPGLGLRLIYFSYDVKMKEKGDIPEGYSVSREKKERFSLILESASTNQTSMYLCASTGGAGELFFGEGSRLTVL.